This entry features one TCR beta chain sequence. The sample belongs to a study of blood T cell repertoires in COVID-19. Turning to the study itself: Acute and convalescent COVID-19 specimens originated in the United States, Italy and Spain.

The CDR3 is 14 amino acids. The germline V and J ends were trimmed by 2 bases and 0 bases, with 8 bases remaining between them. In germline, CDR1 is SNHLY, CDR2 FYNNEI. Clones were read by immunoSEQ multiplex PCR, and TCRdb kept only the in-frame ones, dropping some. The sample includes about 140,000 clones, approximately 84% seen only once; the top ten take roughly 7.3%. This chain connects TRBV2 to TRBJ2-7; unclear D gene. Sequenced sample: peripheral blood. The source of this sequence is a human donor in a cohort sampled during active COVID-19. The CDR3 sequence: CASSEQQLSYEQYF. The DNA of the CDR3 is TGTGCCAGCAGTGAACAACAGCTCTCCTACGAGCAGTACTTC. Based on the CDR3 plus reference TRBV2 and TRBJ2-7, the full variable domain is EPEVTQTPSHQVTQMGQEVILRCVPISNHLYFYWYRQILGQKVEFLVSFYNNEISEKSEIFDDQFSVERPDGSNFTLKIRSTKLEDSAMYFCASSEQQLSYEQYFGPGTRLTVT.